These 5 T cell receptor beta chains were all obtained from the same sample, sequenced in a study of T-cell reconstitution after alpha-beta-depleted transplantation in children. TCRbeta library preparation incorporated unique molecular identifiers. TCRdb used MiXCR to reprocess the PCR reads, holding one entry per CDR3 protein. Of around 250,000 distinct CDR3 sequences in the sample, nearly 10% were seen once. The sample here was PBMCs from the stem cell graft donor, taken from the stem cell graft. The receptor source for this set is a human donor who donated a stem cell graft to a child with SCID.

There are many counts of this clonotype. The gene calls are TRBV5-1 and TRBJ2-2, with D perhaps matching TRBD2 (6 bases). Trimming removed 1 base from V and 2 bases from J, with 9 bases in between. CDR1 is SGHRS, CDR2 YFSETQ, per germline. CDR3 size: 15 residues. The CDR3 DNA sequence: TGCGCCAGCAGCTTGACCGGGGGAAACACCGGGGAGCTGTTTTTT. Amino acids: CASSLTGGNTGELFF.

The gene calls are TRBV7-8 and TRBJ1-1; the D is unclear. The V end was cut by 5 bases, the J end by 4 bases, with 8 bases between. CDR1 is SGHVS, CDR2 FQNEAQ, per germline. CDR3 length: 12 residues. The CDR3 DNA sequence: TGTGCCAGCAGCGCGAGATTCACTGAAGCTTTCTTT. Its protein product is CASSARFTEAFF.

This clonotype was seen a few times. The chain carries TRBV20-1 and TRBJ2-1; a possible D gene is TRBD1 (6 bases). Trimming removed 5 bases from V and 4 bases from J, with 9 bases in between. The CDR3 runs to 12 residues. In germline, CDR1 is DFQATT, CDR2 SNEGSKA (reference sequence). This chain's CDR3 is CSAEGTYNEQFF. The CDR3 DNA reads TGCAGTGCTGAAGGGACATACAATGAGCAGTTCTTC.

The chain joins TRBV10-3 to TRBJ1-1, with D unresolved. The V end was cut by 8 bases, the J end by 5 bases, with 12 bases between. Germline CDR1 and CDR2: ENHRY and SYGVKD. This CDR3 has 12 amino acids. This CDR3 is CAIGSPKTEAFF. Here the CDR3 DNA reads TGTGCCATCGGATCCCCGAAGACTGAAGCTTTCTTT.

The V and J genes are TRBV5-1 and TRBJ2-7; 10 nucleotides agree with TRBD1. CDR3 length equals 14 residues. The V segment lost 5 bases and the J segment 3 bases; nucleotides outside the gene matches: 5. Germline V gives CDR1 SGHRS, CDR2 YFSETQ. The CDR3 DNA reads as TGCGCCAGCAGAGACAGGGGGCCCATCTACGAGCAGTACTTC. It translates to CASRDRGPIYEQYF.